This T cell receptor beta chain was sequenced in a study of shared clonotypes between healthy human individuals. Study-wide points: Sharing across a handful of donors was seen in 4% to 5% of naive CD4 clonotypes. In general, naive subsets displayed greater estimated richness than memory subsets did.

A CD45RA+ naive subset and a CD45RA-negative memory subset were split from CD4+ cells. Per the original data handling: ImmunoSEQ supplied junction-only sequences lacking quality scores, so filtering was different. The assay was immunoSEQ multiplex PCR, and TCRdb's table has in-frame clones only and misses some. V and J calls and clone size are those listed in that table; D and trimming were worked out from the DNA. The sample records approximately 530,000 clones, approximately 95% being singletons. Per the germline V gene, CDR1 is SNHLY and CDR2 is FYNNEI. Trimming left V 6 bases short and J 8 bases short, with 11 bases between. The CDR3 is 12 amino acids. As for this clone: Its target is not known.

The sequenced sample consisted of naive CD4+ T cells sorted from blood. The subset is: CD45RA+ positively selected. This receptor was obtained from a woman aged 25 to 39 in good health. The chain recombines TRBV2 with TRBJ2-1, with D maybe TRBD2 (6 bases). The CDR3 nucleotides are TGTGCCAGCAGAGGCCTAGCGTATGAGCAGTTCTTC. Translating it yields CASRGLAYEQFF.